The 8 T cell receptor beta chains in this list originate from one sample, sequenced in a study of breast tumors, draining lymph nodes, adjacent tissues. MiXCR was run by TCRdb on the multiplex PCR reads, yielding one entry per CDR3 protein. The sample yields some 120,000 distinct CDR3 sequences, less than 20% seen once. Axillary draining lymph nodes of breast cancer patients supplied the node samples. The source material was axillary lymph node tissue. The receptor set was obtained from a female donor with breast cancer. Some clones in this sample may be carry-over from other donors' samples.

This clonotype showed up many times. The rearrangement joins TRBV5-1 to TRBJ2-1; 8 nucleotides match TRBD2. This CDR3 spans 14 amino acids. Germline CDR1 and CDR2: SGHRS and YFSETQ. Trimming at V came to 8 bases and at J to 6 bases, leaving 10 bases not matched to a gene. The CDR3 DNA sequence: TGCGCCAGTACACGGGGGGGCCGAGGCAATGAGCAGTTCTTC. Protein: CASTRGGRGNEQFF.

This clonotype was observed at least ten times. This chain uses TRBV7-9 with TRBJ2-2; possible D gene TRBD1, 5 bases. Germline V lookup: CDR1 SEHNR, CDR2 FQNEAQ (reference sequence). Trimming removed 4 bases at V and 7 bases at J, with 7 bases between. The CDR3 sequence is 12 residues long. CDR3 nucleotides: TGTGCCAGCAGCTCCCAGGGCGGGGAGCTGTTTTTT. Residues: CASSSQGGELFF.

This clonotype was observed at least ten times. DNA of the CDR3: TGTGCCAGCAGCGACGGAGACAGCTTCTACGAGCAGTACTTC. Translation gives CASSDGDSFYEQYF. The genes are TRBV11-2 and TRBJ2-7; D might be TRBD1 (5 bases). This CDR3 contains 14 residues. Trimming removed 5 bases at V and 3 bases at J, with 14 bases between. From germline, CDR1 is SGHAT and CDR2 FQNNGV.

This clonotype was counted ten times or more. The chain recombines TRBV20-1 with TRBJ2-3; D not resolved. CDR3 length: 13 amino acids. Trimming removed 3 bases at V and 2 bases at J, with 9 bases between. Germline-derived CDR1 and CDR2 are DFQATT and SNEGSKA (reference sequence). This chain's CDR3 is CSASSDNTDTQYF. The CDR3 DNA follows: TGCAGTGCTAGCAGCGACAACACAGATACGCAGTATTTT.

This clonotype was found many times. The V and J genes are TRBV5-1 and TRBJ1-4; 7 bases fit TRBD1. The CDR3 is made up of 17 amino acids. In germline, CDR1 is SGHRS, CDR2 YFSETQ. V lost 7 bases and J lost 5; bases outside the gene matches: 17. CDR3 nucleotides: TGCGCCAGCTCGGGACAGAAGCTAGGGAGGGTAAATGAAAAACTGTTTTTT. It yields the protein CASSGQKLGRVNEKLFF. The variable domain in full, completed from reference TRBV5-1 and TRBJ1-4, reads KAGVTQTPRYLIKTRGQQVTLSCSPISGHRSVSWYQQTPGQGLQFLFEYFSETQRNKGNFPGRFSGRQFSNSRSEMNVSTLELGDSALYLCASSGQKLGRVNEKLFFGSGTQLSVL.

The CDR3 sequence is CASSMGDSRFSPLHF. The CDR3 DNA reads as TGTGCCAGTAGTATGGGCGACTCCCGGTTTTCACCCCTCCACTTT. The chain has TRBV19 and TRBJ1-6; D gene unclear. Trimming removed 3 bases at V and 9 bases at J, with 15 bases between. This CDR3 is 15 amino acids long. Germline values: CDR1 LNHDA, CDR2 SQIVND (reference sequence).

The V gene is TRBV20-1, the J gene TRBJ1-1; tentatively, D is TRBD1 (6 bases). Germline CDR1 reads DFQATT; CDR2 reads SNEGSKA (reference sequence). V lost 6 bases and J lost 0, with 11 bases in between. The CDR3 runs 13 residues. The CDR3 loop is CSADTGLNTEAFF. CDR3 sequence (DNA): TGCAGTGCCGATACAGGGTTGAACACTGAAGCTTTCTTT.

This clonotype was counted many times. CDR3 in amino acids: CASSPPVTSGSKYNEQFF. The CDR3 nucleotides read TGTGCCAGCAGCCCTCCAGTTACTAGCGGGAGTAAGTACAATGAGCAGTTCTTC. The J gene is TRBJ2-1, the V gene TRBV7-9; 11 bases agree with TRBD2. V was pared by 5 bases and J by 4 bases, with 13 bases of the junction left unmatched. Germline lookup yields CDR1 SEHNR and CDR2 FQNEAQ (reference sequence). The CDR3 contains 18 residues.